These 2 T cell receptor beta chains share one sample of origin, sequenced in a study of PD-1 blockade in mismatch repair-deficient tumors. Clones were sequenced by immunoSEQ multiplex PCR, and TCRdb holds only the in-frame ones, with some missing. In the table there are around 100,000 clones, around 80% of which are singletons. Sequencing used peripheral blood, obtained 60 weeks after starting pembrolizumab. Receptors originate from an adult with mismatch repair-deficient cancer.

J is TRBJ1-3 and V is TRBV5-8; D unclear. This CDR3 contains 12 residues. Germline V lookup: CDR1 SGHTS, CDR2 YDEGEE. Trimming stripped 5 bases from V and 4 bases from J, with 7 bases between. The CDR3 DNA follows: TGTGCCAGCAGAGCCCGGGGAAACACCATATATTTT. Encoded protein: CASRARGNTIYF.

The chain joins TRBV7-2 to TRBJ2-3, with D maybe TRBD2 (6 bases). V lost 5 bases, J lost 1 base, and 19 bases lay in between. The CDR3 is made up of 17 amino acids. Germline lookup yields CDR1 SGHTA and CDR2 FQGNSA. The CDR3, as DNA: TGTGCCAGCAGCGCTCAGGCCGGGGGTTGGGGCACAGATACGCAGTATTTT. This gives the protein CASSAQAGGWGTDTQYF. Complete variable domain (other parts from reference TRBV7-2 and TRBJ2-3): GAGVSQSPSNKVTEKGKDVELRCDPISGHTALYWYRQSLGQGLEFLIYFQGNSAPDKSGLPSDRFSAERTGGSVSTLTIQRTQQEDSAVYLCASSAQAGGWGTDTQYFGPGTRLTVL.